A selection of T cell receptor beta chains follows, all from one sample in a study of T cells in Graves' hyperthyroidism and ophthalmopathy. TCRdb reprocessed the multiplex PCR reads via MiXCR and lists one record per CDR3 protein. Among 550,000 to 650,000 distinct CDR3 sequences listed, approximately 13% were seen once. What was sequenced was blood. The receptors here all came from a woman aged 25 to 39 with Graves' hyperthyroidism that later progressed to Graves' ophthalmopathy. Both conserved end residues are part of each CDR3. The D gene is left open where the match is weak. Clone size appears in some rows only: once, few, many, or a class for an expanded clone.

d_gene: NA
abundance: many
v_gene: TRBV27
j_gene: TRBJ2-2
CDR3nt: TGTGCCAGCACCAATACGGGGGAAGCCGGGGAGCTGTTTTTT
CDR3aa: CASTNTGEAGELFF

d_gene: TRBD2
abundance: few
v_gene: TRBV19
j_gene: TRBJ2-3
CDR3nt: TGTGCCAGTAGTATGGGAGCGGGAGGTCTTACAGATACGCAGTATTTT
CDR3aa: CASSMGAGGLTDTQYF

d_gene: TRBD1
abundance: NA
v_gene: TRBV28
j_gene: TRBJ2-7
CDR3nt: TGTGCCAGCAGTCAAACAGGGGGCCGATACGAGCAGTACTTC
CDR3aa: CASSQTGGRYEQYF

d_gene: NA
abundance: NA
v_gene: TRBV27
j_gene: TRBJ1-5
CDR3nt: TGTGCCAGCACCACAGGGTACAATCAGCCCCAGCATTTT
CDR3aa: CASTTGYNQPQHF

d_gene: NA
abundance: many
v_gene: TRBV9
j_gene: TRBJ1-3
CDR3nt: TGTGCCAGCAGGGCAGACGGGAACACCATATATTTT
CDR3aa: CASRADGNTIYF

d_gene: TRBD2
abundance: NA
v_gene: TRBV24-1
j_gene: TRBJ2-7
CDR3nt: TGTGCCATAGCTAGCGGGGACTCCTACGAGCAGTACTTC
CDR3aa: CAIASGDSYEQYF

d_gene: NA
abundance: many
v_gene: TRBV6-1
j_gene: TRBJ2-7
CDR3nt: TGTGCCAGCAGTTATTACGGGACCCAGGGTAATGGCGAGCAGTACTTC
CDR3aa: CASSYYGTQGNGEQYF

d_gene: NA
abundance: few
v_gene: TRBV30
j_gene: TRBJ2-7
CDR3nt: TGTGCCTGGAGTGTAGAGAACCCTGGAGGGACATACGAGCAGTACTTC
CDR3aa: CAWSVENPGGTYEQYF

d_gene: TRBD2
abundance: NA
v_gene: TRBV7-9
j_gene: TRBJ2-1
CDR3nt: TGTGCCAGCAGCTCCCCAAGACTAGCGGGAGGGAAGAATGAGCAGTTCTTC
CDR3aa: CASSSPRLAGGKNEQFF

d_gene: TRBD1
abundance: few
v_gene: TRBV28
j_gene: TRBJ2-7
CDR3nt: TGTGCCAGCAGCCTACCCCAGGGGGTATCCTACGAGCAGTACTTC
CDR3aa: CASSLPQGVSYEQYF

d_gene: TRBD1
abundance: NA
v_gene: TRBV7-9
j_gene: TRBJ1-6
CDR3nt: TGTGCCAGCAGCTTCGGGGGCGACAGGGCTTCACCCCTCCACTTT
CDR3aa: CASSFGGDRASPLHF

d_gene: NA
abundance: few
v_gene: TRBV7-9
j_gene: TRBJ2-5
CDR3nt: TGTGCCAGCAGCTTTACCACGGACCAAGAGACCCAGTACTTC
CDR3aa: CASSFTTDQETQYF

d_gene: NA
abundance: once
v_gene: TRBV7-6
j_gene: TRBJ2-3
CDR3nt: TGTGCCAGCAGCTCGGGGATTTTAGGGAGCGCAGATACGCAGTATTTT
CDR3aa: CASSSGILGSADTQYF

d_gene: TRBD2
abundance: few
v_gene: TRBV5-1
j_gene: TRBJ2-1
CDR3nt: TGCGCCAGCAGCCCGGGGACTAGCGGGAGGCGGGGGTACAATGAGCAGTTCTTC
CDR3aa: CASSPGTSGRRGYNEQFF

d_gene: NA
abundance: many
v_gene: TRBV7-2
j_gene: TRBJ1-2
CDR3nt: TGTGCCAGCAGCTTAGACAGCTATGGCTACACCTTC
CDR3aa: CASSLDSYGYTF

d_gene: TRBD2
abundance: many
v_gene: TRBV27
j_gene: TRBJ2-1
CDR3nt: TGTGCCAGCAGGACTAGCGGGATCTACAATGAGCAGTTCTTC
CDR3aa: CASRTSGIYNEQFF

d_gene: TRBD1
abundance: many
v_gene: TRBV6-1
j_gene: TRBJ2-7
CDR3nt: TGTGCCAGCAGGCGGACAGGGCTTTACGAGCAGTACTTC
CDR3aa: CASRRTGLYEQYF

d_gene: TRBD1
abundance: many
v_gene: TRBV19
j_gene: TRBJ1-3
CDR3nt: TGTGCCAGTAGTATTAGGGGGCAGGACTCTGGAAACACCATATATTTT
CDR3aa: CASSIRGQDSGNTIYF

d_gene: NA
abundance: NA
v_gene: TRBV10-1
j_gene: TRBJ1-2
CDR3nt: TGCGCCAGCAGTGAGTCGCCGAGCTATGGTTACACCTTC
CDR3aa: CASSESPSYGYTF

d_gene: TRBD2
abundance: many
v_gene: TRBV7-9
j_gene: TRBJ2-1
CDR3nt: TGTGCCAGCAGCGGCCGCAGGGCGGGAGGTAATGAGCAGTTCTTC
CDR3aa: CASSGRRAGGNEQFF

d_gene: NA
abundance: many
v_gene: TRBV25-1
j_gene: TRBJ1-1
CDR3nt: TGTGCCAGCAGTGGCGTTAGTAGTACCGAAAACAGGAGAAGGGAAGCTTTCTTT
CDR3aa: CASSGVSSTENRRREAFF

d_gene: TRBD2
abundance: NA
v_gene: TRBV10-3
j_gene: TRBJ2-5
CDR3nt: TGTGCCATTGGACTAGCAGCTTCCCTGTACCAAGAGACCCAGTACTTC
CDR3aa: CAIGLAASLYQETQYF

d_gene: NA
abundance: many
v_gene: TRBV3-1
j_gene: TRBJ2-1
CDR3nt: TGTGCCAGCAGCCTACGGGGTGGCAATGAGCAGTTCTTC
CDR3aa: CASSLRGGNEQFF

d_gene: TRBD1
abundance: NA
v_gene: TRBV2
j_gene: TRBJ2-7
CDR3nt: TGTGCCAGCAGTGAAGGTGGACAGGGAACCTACGAGCAGTACTTC
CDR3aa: CASSEGGQGTYEQYF

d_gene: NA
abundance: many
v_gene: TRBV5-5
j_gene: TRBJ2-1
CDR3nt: TGTGCCAGCAGCTTTTACAGCGGTGAGCAGTTCTTC
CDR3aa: CASSFYSGEQFF

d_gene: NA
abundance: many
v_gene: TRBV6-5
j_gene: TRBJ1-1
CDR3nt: TGTGCCAGCAGTTACTCAGCGGGGAACACTGAAGCTTTCTTT
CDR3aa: CASSYSAGNTEAFF

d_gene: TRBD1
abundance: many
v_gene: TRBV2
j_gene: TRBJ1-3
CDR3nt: TGTGCCCGCCACAGGGGGGACTCTGGAAACACCATATATTTT
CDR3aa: CARHRGDSGNTIYF

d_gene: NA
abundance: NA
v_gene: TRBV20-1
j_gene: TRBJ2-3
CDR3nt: TGCAGTGCCCGGGACGGGAGCACAGATACGCAGTATTTT
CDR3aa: CSARDGSTDTQYF

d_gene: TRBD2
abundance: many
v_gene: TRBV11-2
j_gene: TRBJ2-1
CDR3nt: TGTGCCAGCAGCTTAGGGACTAGCGGGATTAGCTTCGAGCAGTTCTTC
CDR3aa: CASSLGTSGISFEQFF

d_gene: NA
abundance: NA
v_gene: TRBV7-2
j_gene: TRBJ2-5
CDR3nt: TGTGCCAGCAGCTTAGTATTTCCACCCGGGGAGACCCAGTACTTC
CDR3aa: CASSLVFPPGETQYF

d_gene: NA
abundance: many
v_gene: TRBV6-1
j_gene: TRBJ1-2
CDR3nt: TGTGCCAGCAGTTCCTCAACAGGGTACTATGGCTACACCTTC
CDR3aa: CASSSSTGYYGYTF

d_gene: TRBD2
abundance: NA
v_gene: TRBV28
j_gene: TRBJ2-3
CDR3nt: TGTGCCAGCATTCTTAGCGGGAGTAGAAATACGCAGTATTTT
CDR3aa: CASILSGSRNTQYF

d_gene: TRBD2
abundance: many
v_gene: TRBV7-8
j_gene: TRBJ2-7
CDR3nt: TGTGCCAGCAGCTTCACTAGCGGGGGGTTAGAGTACTTC
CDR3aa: CASSFTSGGLEYF

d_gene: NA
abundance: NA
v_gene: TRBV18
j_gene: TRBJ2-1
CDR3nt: TGTGCCAGCTCACCACCGGGGCACAAACTAATGTACAATGAGCAGTTCTTC
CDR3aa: CASSPPGHKLMYNEQFF

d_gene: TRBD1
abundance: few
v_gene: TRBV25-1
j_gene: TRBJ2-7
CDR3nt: TGTGCCAGCAGTGACGGAGGGACAGGGGACAAGCAGTACTTC
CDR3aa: CASSDGGTGDKQYF

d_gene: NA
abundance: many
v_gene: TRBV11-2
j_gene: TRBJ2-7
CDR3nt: TGTGCCAGCAGTCCTCAGGGCTACGAGCAGTACTTC
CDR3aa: CASSPQGYEQYF

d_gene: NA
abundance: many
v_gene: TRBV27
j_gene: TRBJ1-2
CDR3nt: TGTGCCAGCAGTTTATCCCTACAGCCCCACAGCTACACCTTC
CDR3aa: CASSLSLQPHSYTF

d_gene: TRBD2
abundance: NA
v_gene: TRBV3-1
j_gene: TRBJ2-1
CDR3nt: TGTGCCAGCAGCCTGGAGACTAGCAGGAGGGCCGTGACGAATGAGCAGTTCTTC
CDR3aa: CASSLETSRRAVTNEQFF

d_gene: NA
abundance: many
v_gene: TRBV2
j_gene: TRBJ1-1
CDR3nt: TGTGCCAGCAGCGCAACAGCTGAAGCTTTCTTT
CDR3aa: CASSATAEAFF

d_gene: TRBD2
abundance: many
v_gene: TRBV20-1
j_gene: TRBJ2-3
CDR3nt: TGCAGTGCTAGAGGGACTAGCGGGAGCACAGATACGCAGTATTTT
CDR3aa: CSARGTSGSTDTQYF

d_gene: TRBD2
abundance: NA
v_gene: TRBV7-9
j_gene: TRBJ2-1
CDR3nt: TGTGCCAGCAGCTTAGCGGGGACTAGCGGGAGGGCCGACCTTGAGCAGTTCTTC
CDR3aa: CASSLAGTSGRADLEQFF

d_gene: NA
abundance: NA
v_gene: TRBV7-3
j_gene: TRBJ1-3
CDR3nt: TGTGCCAGCAGCCTAGATAAGCTGGGGCGAGGAAACACCATATATTTT
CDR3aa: CASSLDKLGRGNTIYF